A selection of T cell receptor beta chains follows, all from one sample in a study of cytomegalovirus exposure and HLA in healthy donors. Measured with immunoSEQ multiplex PCR; TCRdb has only the in-frame clones, and not every one. The repertoire holds around 230,000 clones, with about 88% as singletons. Sample: PBMCs. The receptors come from a girl aged 2 to 10 in good health and CMV-seronegative. Each CDR3 is given with its conserved first and last residue. D genes are given only for firm matches. Only some rows state a clone size, as once, few, many or a class for expanded clones.

d_gene,v_gene,abundance,j_gene,CDR3aa,CDR3nt
.,TRBV6-6,.,TRBJ2-3,CASTRDQRTDTQYF,TGTGCCAGCACTCGGGATCAGAGGACAGATACGCAGTATTTT
TRBD1,TRBV9,.,TRBJ1-4,CASSKTGNEKLFF,TGTGCCAGCAGCAAGACAGGGAATGAAAAACTGTTTTTT
TRBD2,TRBV5-1,.,TRBJ2-3,CASSYSLTSGRGGTTDTQYF,TGCGCCAGCAGCTACTCCCTCACTAGCGGGAGGGGGGGCACGACAGATACGCAGTATTTT
TRBD1,TRBV5-1,.,TRBJ1-1,CASSPGQIHTEAFF,TGCGCCAGCAGCCCGGGACAGATACACACTGAAGCTTTCTTT
TRBD1,TRBV6-1,few,TRBJ2-7,CASRNRGEGHEQYF,TGTGCCAGCAGAAACAGGGGAGAGGGCCACGAGCAGTACTTC
TRBD2,TRBV6-6,.,TRBJ2-3,CASRGLAGLSPDTQYF,TGTGCCAGCAGGGGACTAGCGGGGTTAAGCCCAGATACGCAGTATTTT
TRBD1,TRBV6-6,.,TRBJ2-1,CASSHQGQGSYNEQFF,TGTGCCAGCAGTCACCAGGGACAGGGTTCCTACAATGAGCAGTTCTTC
TRBD1,TRBV12-5,.,TRBJ1-1,CASGLSGTGGRTEAFF,TGTGCTAGTGGTTTGTCCGGGACAGGGGGAAGGACTGAAGCTTTCTTT
.,TRBV7-2,.,TRBJ1-2,CASSYRDNPGYGYTF,TGTGCCAGCAGCTACCGGGACAACCCGGGCTATGGCTACACCTTC
TRBD2,TRBV29-1,.,TRBJ2-1,CSVEPSGRGVNNEQFF,TGCAGCGTTGAGCCTAGCGGGAGGGGGGTTAACAATGAGCAGTTCTTC